The following is a T cell receptor (beta chain) sequence with its context. This sample is drawn from a study of control samples from healthy donors and cancer patients. TCRdb keeps only in-frame clones here, not all; method: immunoSEQ multiplex PCR. The sample records 84,000 or so clones, 90% to 95% being singletons. The CDR3 runs 14 residues. Germline CDR1 MDHEN, CDR2 SYDVKM. The junction had 5 bases not matched to a gene; V was cut back by 6 bases and J by 5 bases. The V gene is TRBV28, the J gene TRBJ1-1, with TRBD1 matching over 11 bases. This receptor was identified in a man between 25 and 39 years old in good health. Material for sequencing was blood. CDR3 protein: CASRGTGGNTEAFF. CDR3 DNA sequence: TGTGCCAGCAGGGGGACAGGGGGGAATACTGAAGCTTTCTTT.